These T cell receptor beta chains were read from a single sample in a study of radiotherapy plus CTLA-4 blockade in lung cancer. Measured with immunoSEQ multiplex PCR; TCRdb has only the in-frame clones, and not every one. The sample includes about 120,000 clones, 90% of them seen just once. The starting material was peripheral blood, obtained from a patient treated with radiotherapy plus ipilimumab. These receptors were collected from a human donor with non-small cell lung cancer that progressed on radiotherapy plus ipilimumab. The CDR3 runs from the conserved cysteine through the conserved F or W. D genes are given only for firm matches. Some rows have no size entry. The others give once, few or many, or a class for an expanded clone.

len: 12; v_gene: TRBV9; d_gene: -; j_gene: TRBJ2-2; abundance: once; CDR3aa: CASSGPTGELFF; CDR3nt: TGTGCCAGCAGCGGCCCCACCGGGGAGCTGTTTTTT
len: 15; v_gene: TRBV5-1; d_gene: -; j_gene: TRBJ1-1; abundance: once; CDR3aa: CASSYLTGPNTEAFF; CDR3nt: TGCGCCAGCAGCTACCTTACAGGGCCGAACACTGAAGCTTTCTTT
len: 15; v_gene: TRBV6-5; d_gene: -; j_gene: TRBJ1-5; abundance: few; CDR3aa: CASAPRGVSNQPQHF; CDR3nt: TGTGCCAGCGCCCCACGAGGGGTTAGCAATCAGCCCCAGCATTTT
len: 20; v_gene: TRBV23-1; d_gene: TRBD1; j_gene: TRBJ2-5; abundance: -; CDR3aa: CASSQLGQGALKEILETQYF; CDR3nt: TGCGCCAGCAGTCAACTCGGACAGGGGGCGTTGAAGGAGATCCTAGAGACCCAGTACTTC
len: 15; v_gene: TRBV7-8; d_gene: -; j_gene: TRBJ2-3; abundance: -; CDR3aa: CASSLTGTGPDTQYF; CDR3nt: TGTGCCAGCAGCTTAACGGGGACGGGGCCAGATACGCAGTATTTT
len: 17; v_gene: TRBV19; d_gene: TRBD1; j_gene: TRBJ2-2; abundance: -; CDR3aa: CASTLFYGQGYPGELFF; CDR3nt: TGTGCCAGTACCCTTTTTTACGGACAGGGGTATCCCGGGGAGCTGTTTTTT
len: 14; v_gene: TRBV30; d_gene: -; j_gene: TRBJ1-1; abundance: -; CDR3aa: CAWSLSWQNTEAFF; CDR3nt: TGTGCCTGGAGTCTTAGTTGGCAGAACACTGAAGCTTTCTTT
len: 12; v_gene: TRBV2; d_gene: -; j_gene: TRBJ2-7; abundance: once; CDR3aa: CASSGDRYEQYF; CDR3nt: TGTGCCAGCTCGGGGGACCGCTACGAGCAGTACTTC
len: 12; v_gene: TRBV25-1; d_gene: -; j_gene: TRBJ1-1; abundance: few; CDR3aa: CASSEFGPEAFF; CDR3nt: TGTGCCAGCAGTGAATTTGGGCCTGAAGCTTTCTTT
len: 14; v_gene: TRBV5-1; d_gene: -; j_gene: TRBJ2-1; abundance: -; CDR3aa: CASSLNFAYNEQFF; CDR3nt: TGCGCCAGCAGCTTGAATTTCGCCTACAATGAGCAGTTCTTC
len: 14; v_gene: TRBV30; d_gene: -; j_gene: TRBJ1-5; abundance: -; CDR3aa: CAWSPTTLSEPQHF; CDR3nt: TGTGCCTGGAGTCCTACGACGCTATCTGAGCCCCAGCATTTT
len: 13; v_gene: TRBV11-2; d_gene: -; j_gene: TRBJ2-7; abundance: -; CDR3aa: CASSSTLSGEQYF; CDR3nt: TGTGCCAGCAGCTCTACGTTGTCTGGGGAGCAGTACTTC
len: 14; v_gene: TRBV19; d_gene: -; j_gene: TRBJ1-5; abundance: once; CDR3aa: CASTQGPGNQPQHF; CDR3nt: TGTGCCAGTACTCAGGGACCGGGCAATCAGCCCCAGCATTTT
len: 14; v_gene: TRBV2; d_gene: -; j_gene: TRBJ1-2; abundance: -; CDR3aa: CASSEGEGRYGYTF; CDR3nt: TGTGCCAGCAGTGAAGGGGAGGGAAGGTATGGCTACACCTTC
len: 14; v_gene: TRBV7-2; d_gene: -; j_gene: TRBJ2-1; abundance: -; CDR3aa: CASSQTSENHEQFF; CDR3nt: TGTGCCAGCAGCCAGACTAGTGAAAACCATGAGCAGTTCTTC
len: 14; v_gene: TRBV27; d_gene: TRBD2; j_gene: TRBJ2-7; abundance: once; CDR3aa: CASSLRLAGGEQYF; CDR3nt: TGTGCCAGCAGTTTACGACTAGCGGGAGGCGAGCAGTACTTC
len: 19; v_gene: TRBV27; d_gene: -; j_gene: TRBJ1-1; abundance: -; CDR3aa: CASSLYPNPRRGLNTEAFF; CDR3nt: TGTGCCAGCAGTTTATACCCAAATCCCAGGAGAGGGCTGAACACTGAAGCTTTCTTT
len: 14; v_gene: TRBV30; d_gene: -; j_gene: TRBJ1-5; abundance: -; CDR3aa: CAWSASVRDAHLHF; CDR3nt: TGTGCCTGGAGTGCCTCCGTCCGGGACGCCCATCTGCATTTT
len: 14; v_gene: TRBV15; d_gene: -; j_gene: TRBJ2-3; abundance: -; CDR3aa: CATSRDRITDTQYF; CDR3nt: TGTGCCACCAGCAGAGACCGAATCACAGATACGCAGTATTTT
len: 12; v_gene: TRBV10-2; d_gene: -; j_gene: TRBJ1-3; abundance: once; CDR3aa: CLSPDPGNTIYF; CDR3nt: TGCCTCAGCCCGGACCCCGGGAACACCATATATTTT
len: 13; v_gene: TRBV5-4; d_gene: TRBD2; j_gene: TRBJ2-1; abundance: -; CDR3aa: CASSLGGTSLGVF; CDR3nt: TGTGCCAGCAGCTTGGGAGGGACTAGTTTAGGCGTCTTC
len: 11; v_gene: TRBV20-1; d_gene: -; j_gene: TRBJ2-7; abundance: -; CDR3aa: CSARITYEQYF; CDR3nt: TGCAGTGCTCGGATAACCTACGAGCAGTACTTC
len: 15; v_gene: TRBV18; d_gene: -; j_gene: TRBJ2-1; abundance: -; CDR3aa: CASSPKRVVHNEQFF; CDR3nt: TGTGCCAGCTCACCTAAAAGGGTGGTACACAATGAGCAGTTCTTC
len: 18; v_gene: TRBV19; d_gene: TRBD2; j_gene: TRBJ2-1; abundance: -; CDR3aa: CASSSSRVAGGGSNEQFF; CDR3nt: TGTGCCAGTAGTTCCTCCAGGGTAGCGGGAGGGGGGTCGAATGAGCAGTTCTTC
len: 15; v_gene: TRBV5-1; d_gene: -; j_gene: TRBJ1-2; abundance: -; CDR3aa: CASSLGSAGNYGYTF; CDR3nt: TGCGCCAGCAGCTTGGGGTCGGCCGGAAACTATGGCTACACCTTC
len: 15; v_gene: TRBV15; d_gene: -; j_gene: TRBJ1-4; abundance: -; CDR3aa: CATSRTEGTNEKLFF; CDR3nt: TGTGCCACCAGCAGAACCGAGGGGACTAATGAAAAACTGTTTTTT
len: 13; v_gene: TRBV6-5; d_gene: -; j_gene: TRBJ2-7; abundance: once; CDR3aa: CASSYSVLNEQYF; CDR3nt: TGTGCCAGCAGTTACTCGGTGCTGAACGAGCAGTACTTC
len: 16; v_gene: TRBV7-3; d_gene: -; j_gene: TRBJ2-3; abundance: -; CDR3aa: CASSQGRGASTDTQYF; CDR3nt: TGTGCCAGCTCCCAAGGGCGCGGAGCTAGCACAGATACGCAGTATTTT
len: 14; v_gene: TRBV2; d_gene: -; j_gene: TRBJ1-5; abundance: few; CDR3aa: CASADGQLFQPQHF; CDR3nt: TGTGCCAGCGCGGATGGACAGTTATTTCAGCCCCAGCATTTT
len: 14; v_gene: TRBV7-8; d_gene: -; j_gene: TRBJ2-7; abundance: -; CDR3aa: CASSPRRDSHEQYF; CDR3nt: TGTGCCAGCAGCCCCAGAAGAGACAGCCACGAGCAGTACTTC
len: 13; v_gene: TRBV12-2; d_gene: -; j_gene: TRBJ2-3; abundance: -; CDR3aa: CTSRSKSGSSQYF; CDR3nt: TGTACAAGTCGCTCAAAAAGCGGGAGTTCGCAGTATTTT
len: 14; v_gene: TRBV4-2; d_gene: -; j_gene: TRBJ2-5; abundance: -; CDR3aa: CASSQATAQETQYF; CDR3nt: TGTGCCAGCAGCCAAGCGACAGCCCAAGAGACCCAGTACTTC
len: 14; v_gene: TRBV6-1; d_gene: -; j_gene: TRBJ2-2; abundance: -; CDR3aa: CASSEVVDTGELFF; CDR3nt: TGTGCCAGCAGTGAAGTTGTGGACACCGGGGAGCTGTTTTTT
len: 12; v_gene: TRBV10-3; d_gene: -; j_gene: TRBJ1-1; abundance: -; CDR3aa: CATATVATEAFF; CDR3nt: TGTGCCACCGCCACAGTGGCCACTGAAGCTTTCTTT
len: 14; v_gene: TRBV6-1; d_gene: TRBD1; j_gene: TRBJ2-7; abundance: -; CDR3aa: CASLGWGQTYEQYF; CDR3nt: TGTGCCAGCCTAGGGTGGGGACAGACCTACGAGCAGTACTTC
len: 13; v_gene: TRBV11-3; d_gene: -; j_gene: TRBJ2-2; abundance: -; CDR3aa: CASSLPGIGELFF; CDR3nt: TGTGCCAGCAGCTTACCGGGGATCGGGGAGCTGTTTTTT
len: 14; v_gene: TRBV19; d_gene: -; j_gene: TRBJ2-2; abundance: -; CDR3aa: CASRRQETTGELFF; CDR3nt: TGTGCCAGTAGGAGACAGGAGACTACCGGGGAGCTGTTTTTT
len: 14; v_gene: TRBV6-5; d_gene: -; j_gene: TRBJ2-1; abundance: -; CDR3aa: CASSPRLGQDEQFF; CDR3nt: TGTGCCAGCAGTCCTCGACTAGGCCAGGATGAGCAGTTCTTC
len: 15; v_gene: TRBV6-6; d_gene: TRBD1; j_gene: TRBJ2-7; abundance: -; CDR3aa: CASSSNRGDTYEQYF; CDR3nt: TGTGCCAGCAGCAGCAACAGGGGGGATACCTACGAGCAGTACTTC
len: 15; v_gene: TRBV7-8; d_gene: -; j_gene: TRBJ1-1; abundance: -; CDR3aa: CASSLEGHQNTEAFF; CDR3nt: TGTGCCAGCAGCTTAGAGGGACACCAGAACACTGAAGCTTTCTTT
len: 16; v_gene: TRBV10-2; d_gene: -; j_gene: TRBJ2-2; abundance: -; CDR3aa: CASSEHKGSLSGELFF; CDR3nt: TGCGCCAGCAGTGAGCATAAGGGTTCCTTATCCGGGGAGCTGTTTTTT